Listed below are T cell receptor beta chains from one sample, sequenced in a study of blood T cell repertoires in COVID-19. Assay used: immunoSEQ multiplex PCR; TCRdb lists only in-frame clones, some missing. The table has about 130,000 clones, around nine tenths seen once. Sequencing input: peripheral blood. The receptors here all came from a woman aged 70-85 years with COVID-19, enrolled during active disease. CDR3s include the opening cysteine and the closing phenylalanine or tryptophan.

>TRBJ1-3|TRBV15
CATSRDRVGASGNTIYF
>TRBJ2-7|TRBV7-3
CASSLGTGSTYEQYF
>TRBJ2-1|TRBV6-4
CASSPSYTSSYNEQFF
>TRBJ2-1|TRBV5-1
CARRDNEQFF
>TRBJ2-3|TRBV29-1
CSVEGGQGADTQYF
>TRBJ1-5|TRBV29-1
CSVGGTGGNQPQHF
>TRBJ1-6|TRBV27
CATSKSGSSYNSPLHF
>TRBJ1-2|TRBV7-9
CASSLAQGSHYGYTF
>TRBJ2-1|TRBV6-5
CACREGGGYNEQFF
>TRBJ1-1|TRBV18
CASSYSGGRGTEAFF
>TRBJ2-7|TRBV6-5
CASNGAFPSYEQYF
>TRBJ1-1|TRBV18
CASSPGEGSAFF
>TRBJ2-5|TRBV5-4
CAWTSLRGGETQYF
>TRBJ2-3|TRBV5-1
CASSFTRTGLTDTQYF
>TRBJ2-1|TRBV6-1
CASSEPSSDSYNEQFF
>TRBJ1-2|TRBV2
CASTRQNYGYTF
>TRBJ1-5|TRBV3-1/TRBV3-2
CASRKQGGSNQPQHF
>TRBJ2-5|TRBV10-2
CASSYGLAGGLRETQYF
>TRBJ2-4|TRBV7-3
CASSLTGGTKNIQYF
>TRBJ2-7|TRBV7-2
CASSLYPSGGASREQYF
>TRBJ1-1|TRBV10-1
CASSGGPLNTEAFF
>TRBJ1-2|TRBV9
CASSVGTGGYGYTF
>TRBJ1-2|TRBV6-5
CASSYRDRNGGYTF
>TRBJ1-1|TRBV10-3
CAIKKLGQNTEAFF
>TRBJ1-6|TRBV11-2
CASSLALPGQGYSPLHF
>TRBJ2-5|TRBV28
CASSLSGEGTETQYF
>TRBJ1-3|TRBV4-1
CASSQAGGRNTIYF
>TRBJ2-3|TRBV7-2
CASSLGIWRGGAATDTQYF
>TRBJ2-3|TRBV5-4
CASSLGTSGGPLGPDTQYF
>TRBJ1-6|TRBV5-6
CASSLGQGNSPLHF
>TRBJ2-7|TRBV30
CAWSGPDKVPPYEQYF